This T cell receptor beta chain comes out of a study of siplizumab effects on memory and regulatory T cells. The study, taken as a whole, reports: Suppressive activity of Tregs proliferating in siplizumab cultures remained unconfirmed. Treatment with siplizumab left mappable alloreactive CD4+ clones averaging roughly 69% Treg-derived, compared with approximately 25% in controls. Naive T cells appeared more varied than memory cells and looked like key alloresponse contributors.

Sequencing was performed with immunoSEQ multiplex PCR; in TCRdb, only in-frame clones are kept and a portion is missing. The sample carries roughly 100,000 clones, over 90% recorded once. On this clone: The target antigen is unknown.

The CDR3 spans 21 residues. From germline, CDR1 is MGHRA and CDR2 YSYEKL. V lost 0 bases, J lost 4 bases, and 20 bases stayed unmatched. Sequenced material: Tregs sorted from blood. This clonotype originated in a human donor in good health. The J gene is TRBJ2-3, the V gene TRBV4-1; 9 bases are a match to TRBD2. Here the CDR3 DNA reads TGCGCCAGCAGCCAAGATGGCCGAGCACTAGCGGGCGTTTCTCAGGCAGATACGCAGTATTTT. Its translation is CASSQDGRALAGVSQADTQYF.